This entry describes one T cell receptor beta chain. A junction end diverges from the germline sequence, so it may reflect a read error. The germline CDR1 and CDR2 sequences are MNHEY and SMNVEV (reference sequence). The CDR3 is 14 amino acids. TCRdb independently ran MiXCR on the RT-PCR reads; one entry per CDR3 protein. The sample records 650,000 to 800,000 distinct CDR3 sequences, around 14% being singletons. The receptor's source is a female donor in good health, serving as a healthy control. Source material: memory CD4+ T cells from blood. The rearrangement uses TRBV27 and TRBJ2-1, with TRBD2 matching 8 bases. The chain's CDR3 is CASSLSGTYNKQFF. In DNA form, the CDR3 reads TGTGCCAGCAGTCTTAGCGGGACATACAATAAGCAGTTCTTC.